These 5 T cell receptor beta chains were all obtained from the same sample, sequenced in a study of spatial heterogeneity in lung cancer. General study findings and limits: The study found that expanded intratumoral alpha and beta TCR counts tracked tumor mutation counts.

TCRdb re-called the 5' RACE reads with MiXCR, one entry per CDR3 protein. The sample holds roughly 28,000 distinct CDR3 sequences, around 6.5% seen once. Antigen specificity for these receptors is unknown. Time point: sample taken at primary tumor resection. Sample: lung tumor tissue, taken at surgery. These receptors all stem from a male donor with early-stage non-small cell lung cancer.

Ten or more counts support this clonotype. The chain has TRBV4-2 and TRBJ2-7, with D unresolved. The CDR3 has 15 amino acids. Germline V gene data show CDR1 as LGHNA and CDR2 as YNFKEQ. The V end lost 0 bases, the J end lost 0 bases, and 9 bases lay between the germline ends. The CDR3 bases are TGTGCCAGCAGCCAAGATCACGGGTTCTCCTACGAGCAGTACTTC. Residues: CASSQDHGFSYEQYF.

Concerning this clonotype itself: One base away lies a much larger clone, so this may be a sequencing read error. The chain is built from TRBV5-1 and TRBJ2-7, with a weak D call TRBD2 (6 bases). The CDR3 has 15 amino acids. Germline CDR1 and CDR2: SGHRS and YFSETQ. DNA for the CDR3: TGCGCCAGCAGCTTGGTGGCGGGGAGCTCCTGCGAGCAGTACTTC. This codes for CASSLVAGSSCEQYF.

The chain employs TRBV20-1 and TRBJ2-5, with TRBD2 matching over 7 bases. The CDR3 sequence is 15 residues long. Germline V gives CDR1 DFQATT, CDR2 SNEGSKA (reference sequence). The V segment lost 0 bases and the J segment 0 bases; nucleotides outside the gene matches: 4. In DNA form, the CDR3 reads TGCAGTGCTAGAGATTGGGGGGGATACCAAGAGACCCAGTACTTC. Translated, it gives CSARDWGGYQETQYF.

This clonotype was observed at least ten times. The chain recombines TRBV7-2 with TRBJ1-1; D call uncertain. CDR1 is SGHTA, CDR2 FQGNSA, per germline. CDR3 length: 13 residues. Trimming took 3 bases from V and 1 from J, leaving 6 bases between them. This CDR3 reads CASSFLPNTEAFF. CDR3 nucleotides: TGTGCCAGCAGCTTTCTCCCGAACACTGAAGCTTTCTTT.

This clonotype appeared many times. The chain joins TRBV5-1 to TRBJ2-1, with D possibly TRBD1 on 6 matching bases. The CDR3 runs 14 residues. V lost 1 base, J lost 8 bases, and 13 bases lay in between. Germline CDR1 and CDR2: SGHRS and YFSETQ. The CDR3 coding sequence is TGCGCCAGCAGCTTGAGACAGGATTGGGATGAGCAGTTCTTC. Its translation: CASSLRQDWDEQFF.